This TCR beta chain originates from a study of blood T cells in healthy people across ages. This clonotype has a handful of counts. Germline loops: CDR1 SEHNR, CDR2 FQNEAQ (reference sequence). The CDR3 length is 14 residues. Between the trimmed V and J ends, which lost 5 bases and 5 bases, there was a span of 15 bases. Primed by a sample-barcoded 5' primer and a J-beta primer mix, a second PCR proceeded for about 6 to 11 cycles. TCRdb reprocessed the 5' RACE reads via MiXCR and lists one record per CDR3 protein. The table has about 1.8 million distinct CDR3 sequences, about 49% seen once; the top ten hold roughly 2.1%.

V is TRBV7-9 and J is TRBJ2-5; maybe TRBD1 (6 bases). The sequence came from a woman in her thirties or forties in good health. Specimen: blood. CDR3 nucleotides: TGTGCCAGCAGCGTAATTACAGGGTTGGAGACCCAGTACTTC. It specifies CASSVITGLETQYF.